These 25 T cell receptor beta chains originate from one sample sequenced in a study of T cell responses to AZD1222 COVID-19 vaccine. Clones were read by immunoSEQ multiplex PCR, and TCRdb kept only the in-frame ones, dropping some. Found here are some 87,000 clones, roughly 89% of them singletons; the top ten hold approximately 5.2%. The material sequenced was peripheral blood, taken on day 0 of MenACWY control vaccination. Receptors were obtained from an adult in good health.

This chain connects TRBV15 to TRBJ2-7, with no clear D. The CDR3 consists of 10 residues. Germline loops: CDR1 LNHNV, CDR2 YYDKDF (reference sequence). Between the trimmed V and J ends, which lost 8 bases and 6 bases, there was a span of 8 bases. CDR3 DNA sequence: TGTGCCACCCGCTTCCGCGAGCAGTACTTC. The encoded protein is CATRFREQYF. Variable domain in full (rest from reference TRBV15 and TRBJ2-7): DAMVIQNPRYQVTQFGKPVTLSCSQTLNHNVMYWYQQKSSQAPKLLFHYYDKDFNNEADTPDNFQSRRPNTSFCFLDIRSPGLGDTAMYLCATRFREQYFGPGTRLTVT.

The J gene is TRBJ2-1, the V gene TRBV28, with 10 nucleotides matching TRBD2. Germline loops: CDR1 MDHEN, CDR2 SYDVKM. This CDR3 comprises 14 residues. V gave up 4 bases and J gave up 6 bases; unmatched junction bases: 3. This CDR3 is CASSSTSGSNEQFF. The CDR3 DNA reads TGTGCCAGCAGTTCGACTAGCGGGTCCAATGAGCAGTTCTTC.

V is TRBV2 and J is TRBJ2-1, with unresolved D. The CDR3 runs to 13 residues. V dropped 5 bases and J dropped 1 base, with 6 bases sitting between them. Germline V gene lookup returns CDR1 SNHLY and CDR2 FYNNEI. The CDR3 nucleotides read TGTGCCAGCAGTACGGAGTCCTACAATGAGCAGTTCTTC. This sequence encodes CASSTESYNEQFF.

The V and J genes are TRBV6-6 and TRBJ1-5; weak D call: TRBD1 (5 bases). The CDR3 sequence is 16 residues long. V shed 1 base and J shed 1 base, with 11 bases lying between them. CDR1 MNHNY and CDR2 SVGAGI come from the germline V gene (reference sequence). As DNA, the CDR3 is TGTGCCAGCAGTTACTTGGGGGGAGACAGCAATCAGCCCCAGCATTTT. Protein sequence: CASSYLGGDSNQPQHF.

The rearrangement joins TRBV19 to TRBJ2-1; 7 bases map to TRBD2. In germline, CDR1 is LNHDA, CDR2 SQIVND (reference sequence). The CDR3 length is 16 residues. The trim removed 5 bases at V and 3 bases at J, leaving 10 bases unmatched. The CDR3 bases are TGTGCCAGTAGTCCCTCGGGGCGGGGGAGCTACAATGAGCAGTTCTTC. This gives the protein CASSPSGRGSYNEQFF.

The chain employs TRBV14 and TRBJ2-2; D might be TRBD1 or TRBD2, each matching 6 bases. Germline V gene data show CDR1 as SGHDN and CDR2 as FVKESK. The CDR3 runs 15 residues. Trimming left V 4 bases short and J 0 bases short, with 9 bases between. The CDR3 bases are TGTGCCAGCAGCCGAAGGGGGGCGAACACCGGGGAGCTGTTTTTT. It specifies CASSRRGANTGELFF.

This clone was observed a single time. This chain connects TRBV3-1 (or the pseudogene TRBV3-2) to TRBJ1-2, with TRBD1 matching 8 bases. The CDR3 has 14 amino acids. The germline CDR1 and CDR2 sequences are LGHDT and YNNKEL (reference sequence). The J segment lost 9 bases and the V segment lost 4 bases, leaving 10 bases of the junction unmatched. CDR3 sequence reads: CASSPGTDRVRYTF. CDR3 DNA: TGTGCCAGCAGCCCCGGGACGGACAGGGTCCGCTACACCTTC.

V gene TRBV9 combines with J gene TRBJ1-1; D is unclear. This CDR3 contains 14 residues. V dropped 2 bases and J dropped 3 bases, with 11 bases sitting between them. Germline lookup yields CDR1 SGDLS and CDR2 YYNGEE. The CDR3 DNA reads TGTGCCAGCAGCGTCGAAATAGAGGACACTGAAGCTTTCTTT. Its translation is CASSVEIEDTEAFF.

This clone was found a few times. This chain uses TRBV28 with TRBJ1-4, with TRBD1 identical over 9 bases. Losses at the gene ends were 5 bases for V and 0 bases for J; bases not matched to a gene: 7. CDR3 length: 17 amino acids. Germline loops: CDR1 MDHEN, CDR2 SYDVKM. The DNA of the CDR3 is TGTGCCAGCAGTCAGGGACAGGGCGCGACAACTAATGAAAAACTGTTTTTT. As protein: CASSQGQGATTNEKLFF.

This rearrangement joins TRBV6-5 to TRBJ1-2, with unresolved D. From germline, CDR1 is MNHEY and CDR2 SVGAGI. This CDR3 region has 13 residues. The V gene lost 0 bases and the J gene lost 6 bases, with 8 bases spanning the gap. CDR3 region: CASSYSTSHGYTF. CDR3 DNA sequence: TGTGCCAGCAGTTACTCGACCAGCCATGGCTACACCTTC.

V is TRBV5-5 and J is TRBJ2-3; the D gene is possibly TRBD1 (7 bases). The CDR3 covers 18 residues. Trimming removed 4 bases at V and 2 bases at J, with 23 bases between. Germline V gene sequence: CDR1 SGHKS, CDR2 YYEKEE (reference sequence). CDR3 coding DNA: TGTGCCAGCAGCCGGAGGGGGCTCATAAGGACTCCCACAGATACGCAGTATTTT. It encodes CASSRRGLIRTPTDTQYF.

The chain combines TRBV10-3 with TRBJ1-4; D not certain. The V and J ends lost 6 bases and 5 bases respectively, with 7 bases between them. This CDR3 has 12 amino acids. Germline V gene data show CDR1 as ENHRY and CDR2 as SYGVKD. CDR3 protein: CAIRGENEKLFF. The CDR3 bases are TGTGCCATCAGAGGCGAGAATGAAAAACTGTTTTTT.

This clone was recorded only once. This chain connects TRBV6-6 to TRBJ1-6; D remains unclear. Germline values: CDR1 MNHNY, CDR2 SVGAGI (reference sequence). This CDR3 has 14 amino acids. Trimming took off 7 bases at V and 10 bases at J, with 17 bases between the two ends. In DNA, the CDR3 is TGTGCCAGCACCCTATGGGCCTCCGGCTCACCCCTCCACTTT. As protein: CASTLWASGSPLHF.

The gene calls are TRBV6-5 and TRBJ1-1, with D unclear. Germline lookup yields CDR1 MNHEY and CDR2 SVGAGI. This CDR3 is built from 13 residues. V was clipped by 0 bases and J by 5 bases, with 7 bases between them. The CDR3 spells CASSYSGSTEAFF. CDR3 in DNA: TGTGCCAGCAGTTACTCGGGGTCAACTGAAGCTTTCTTT.

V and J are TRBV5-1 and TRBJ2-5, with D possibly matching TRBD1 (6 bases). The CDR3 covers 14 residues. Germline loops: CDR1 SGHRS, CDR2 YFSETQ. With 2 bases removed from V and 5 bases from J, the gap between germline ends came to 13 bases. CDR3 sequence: CASSLTGMGETQYF. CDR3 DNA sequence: TGCGCCAGCAGCTTAACAGGGATGGGGGAGACCCAGTACTTC. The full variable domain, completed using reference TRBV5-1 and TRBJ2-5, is KAGVTQTPRYLIKTRGQQVTLSCSPISGHRSVSWYQQTPGQGLQFLFEYFSETQRNKGNFPGRFSGRQFSNSRSEMNVSTLELGDSALYLCASSLTGMGETQYFGPGTRLLVL.

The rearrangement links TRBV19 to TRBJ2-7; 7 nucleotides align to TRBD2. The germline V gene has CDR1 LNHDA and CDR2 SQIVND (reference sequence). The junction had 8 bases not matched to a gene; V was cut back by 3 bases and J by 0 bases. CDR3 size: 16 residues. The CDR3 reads CASSMGAGDFSYEQYF. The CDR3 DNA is TGTGCCAGTAGTATGGGCGCGGGGGACTTCTCCTACGAGCAGTACTTC.

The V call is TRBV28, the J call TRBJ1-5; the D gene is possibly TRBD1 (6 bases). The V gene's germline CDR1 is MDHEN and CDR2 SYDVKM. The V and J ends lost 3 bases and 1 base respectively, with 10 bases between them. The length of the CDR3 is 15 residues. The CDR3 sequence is CASSFSGASNQPQHF. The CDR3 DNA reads TGTGCCAGCAGTTTTTCGGGGGCGAGCAATCAGCCCCAGCATTTT.

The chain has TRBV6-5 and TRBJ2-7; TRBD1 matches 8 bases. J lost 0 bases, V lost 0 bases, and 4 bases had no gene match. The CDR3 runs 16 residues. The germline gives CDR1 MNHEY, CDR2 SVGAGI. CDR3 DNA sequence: TGTGCCAGCAGTTACTCGAAAACAGGGGGCTCCTACGAGCAGTACTTC. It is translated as CASSYSKTGGSYEQYF.

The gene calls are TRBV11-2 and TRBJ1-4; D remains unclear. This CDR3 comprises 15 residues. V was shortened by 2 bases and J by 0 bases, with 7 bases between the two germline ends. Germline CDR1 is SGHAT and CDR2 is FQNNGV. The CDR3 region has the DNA TGTGCCAGCAGCTTACAGAGGACAACTAATGAAAAACTGTTTTTT. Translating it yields CASSLQRTTNEKLFF.

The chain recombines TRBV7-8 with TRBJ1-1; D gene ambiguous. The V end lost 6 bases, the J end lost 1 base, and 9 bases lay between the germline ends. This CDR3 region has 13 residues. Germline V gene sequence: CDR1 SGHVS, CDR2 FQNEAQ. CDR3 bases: TGTGCCAGCAGAAGGGCGGCGAACACTGAAGCTTTCTTT. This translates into CASRRAANTEAFF.

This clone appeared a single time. The CDR3 reads CASREQGGLTEAFF. Written as DNA, the CDR3 is TGTGCCAGCAGGGAACAGGGCGGTTTGACTGAAGCTTTCTTT. This chain uses TRBV2 with TRBJ1-1; D may be TRBD1 (6 bases). Germline CDR1 SNHLY, CDR2 FYNNEI. The CDR3 length is 14 residues. V lost 6 bases and J lost 5, with 16 bases in between.

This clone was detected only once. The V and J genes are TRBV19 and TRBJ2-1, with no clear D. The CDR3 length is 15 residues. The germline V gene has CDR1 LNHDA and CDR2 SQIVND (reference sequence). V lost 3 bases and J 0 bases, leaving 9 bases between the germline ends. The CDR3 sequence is CASSINIDSYNEQFF. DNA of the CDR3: TGTGCCAGTAGTATTAACATCGACTCCTACAATGAGCAGTTCTTC.

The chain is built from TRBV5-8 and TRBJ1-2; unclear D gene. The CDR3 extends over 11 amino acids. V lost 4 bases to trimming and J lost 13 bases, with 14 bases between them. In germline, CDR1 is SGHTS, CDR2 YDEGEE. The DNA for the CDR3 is TGTGCCAGCAGCGTCAAACAGCGTATCACCTTC. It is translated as CASSVKQRITF.

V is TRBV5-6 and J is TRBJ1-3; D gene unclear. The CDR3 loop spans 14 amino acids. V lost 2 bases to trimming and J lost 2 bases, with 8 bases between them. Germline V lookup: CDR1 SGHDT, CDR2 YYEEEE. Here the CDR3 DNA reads TGTGCCAGCAGCTTAGGACCAGCTGGAAACACCATATATTTT. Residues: CASSLGPAGNTIYF.

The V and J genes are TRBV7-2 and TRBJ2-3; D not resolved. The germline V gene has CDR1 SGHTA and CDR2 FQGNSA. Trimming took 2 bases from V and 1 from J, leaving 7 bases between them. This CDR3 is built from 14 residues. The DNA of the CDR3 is TGTGCCAGCAGCTTACCCCCTGGCACAGATACGCAGTATTTT. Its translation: CASSLPPGTDTQYF.